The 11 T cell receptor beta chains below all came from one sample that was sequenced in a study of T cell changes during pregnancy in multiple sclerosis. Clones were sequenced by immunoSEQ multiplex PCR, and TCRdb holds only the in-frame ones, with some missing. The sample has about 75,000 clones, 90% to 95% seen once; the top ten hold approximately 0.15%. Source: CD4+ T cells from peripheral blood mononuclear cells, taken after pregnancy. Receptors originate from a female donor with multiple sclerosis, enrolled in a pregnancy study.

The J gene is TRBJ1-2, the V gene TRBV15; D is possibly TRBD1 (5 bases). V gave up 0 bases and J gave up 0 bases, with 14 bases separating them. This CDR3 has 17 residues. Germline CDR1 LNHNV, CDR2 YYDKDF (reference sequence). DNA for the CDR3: TGTGCCACCAGCAGAGATAAGGGGTTTGGAACTAACTATGGCTACACCTTC. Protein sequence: CATSRDKGFGTNYGYTF.

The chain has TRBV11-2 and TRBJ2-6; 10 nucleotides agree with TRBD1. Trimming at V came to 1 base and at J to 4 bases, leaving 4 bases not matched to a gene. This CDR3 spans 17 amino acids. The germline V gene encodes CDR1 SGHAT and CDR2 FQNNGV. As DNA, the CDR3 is TGTGCCAGCAGCTTAGGACAGGGGGCAAGGGGGGCCAACGTCCTGACTTTC. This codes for CASSLGQGARGANVLTF.

The CDR3 region has the DNA TGTGCCAGCAGCGTAGGGACTGGGGGCAATCAGCCCCAGCATTTT. Its protein product is CASSVGTGGNQPQHF. The chain uses TRBV9 and TRBJ1-5; no firm D call. Trimming shortened V by 0 bases and J by 2 bases, and 9 bases separated the two germline ends. This CDR3 has 15 amino acids. Germline V gives CDR1 SGDLS, CDR2 YYNGEE.

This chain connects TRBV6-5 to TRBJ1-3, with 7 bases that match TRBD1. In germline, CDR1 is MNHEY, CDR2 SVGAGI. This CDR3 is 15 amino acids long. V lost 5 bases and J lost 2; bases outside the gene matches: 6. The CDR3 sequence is CASSQTGVAGNTIYF. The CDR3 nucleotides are TGTGCCAGCAGTCAAACAGGGGTAGCTGGAAACACCATATATTTT.

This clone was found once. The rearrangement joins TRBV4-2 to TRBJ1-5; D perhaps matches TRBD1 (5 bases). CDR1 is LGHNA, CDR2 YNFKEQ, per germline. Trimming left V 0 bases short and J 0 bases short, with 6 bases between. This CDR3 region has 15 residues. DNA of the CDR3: TGTGCCAGCAGCCAAGAAGGGGATAGCAATCAGCCCCAGCATTTT. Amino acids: CASSQEGDSNQPQHF.

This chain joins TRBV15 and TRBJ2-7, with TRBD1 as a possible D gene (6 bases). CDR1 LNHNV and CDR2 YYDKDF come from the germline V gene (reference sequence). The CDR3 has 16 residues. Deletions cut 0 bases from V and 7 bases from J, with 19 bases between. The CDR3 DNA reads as TGTGCCACCAGCAGAGATCCGGGACGGGCCACAGGGGAGCAGTACTTC. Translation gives CATSRDPGRATGEQYF. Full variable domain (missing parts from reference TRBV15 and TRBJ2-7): DAMVIQNPRYQVTQFGKPVTLSCSQTLNHNVMYWYQQKSSQAPKLLFHYYDKDFNNEADTPDNFQSRRPNTSFCFLDIRSPGLGDTAMYLCATSRDPGRATGEQYFGPGTRLTVT.

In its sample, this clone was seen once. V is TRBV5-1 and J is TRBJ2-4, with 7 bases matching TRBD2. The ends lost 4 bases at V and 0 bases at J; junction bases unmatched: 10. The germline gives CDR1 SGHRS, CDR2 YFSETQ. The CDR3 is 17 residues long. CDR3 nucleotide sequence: TGCGCCAGCAGCAGCGGACTAGGAGATCTAGCCAAAAACATTCAGTACTTC. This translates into CASSSGLGDLAKNIQYF.

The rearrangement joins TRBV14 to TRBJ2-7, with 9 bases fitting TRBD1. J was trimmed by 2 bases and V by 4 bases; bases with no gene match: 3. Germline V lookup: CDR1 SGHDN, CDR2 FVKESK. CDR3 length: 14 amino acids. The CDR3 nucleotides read TGTGCCAGCAGCCGACAGGGGGGCCCCTACGAGCAGTACTTC. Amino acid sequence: CASSRQGGPYEQYF.

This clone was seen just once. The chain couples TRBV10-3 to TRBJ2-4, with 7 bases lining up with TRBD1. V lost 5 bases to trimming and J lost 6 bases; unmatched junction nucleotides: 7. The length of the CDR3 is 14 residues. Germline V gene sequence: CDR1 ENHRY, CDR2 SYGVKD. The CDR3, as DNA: TGTGCCATCAGTAGCGACAGGGCGGCAAACATTCAGTACTTC. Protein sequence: CAISSDRAANIQYF.

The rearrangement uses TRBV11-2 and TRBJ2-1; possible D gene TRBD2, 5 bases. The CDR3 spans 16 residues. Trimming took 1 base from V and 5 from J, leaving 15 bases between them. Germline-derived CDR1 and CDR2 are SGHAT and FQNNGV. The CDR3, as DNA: TGTGCCAGCAGCTTAGGGATTACTAGATTCCACAATGAGCAGTTCTTC. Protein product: CASSLGITRFHNEQFF. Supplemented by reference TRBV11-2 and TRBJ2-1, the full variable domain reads EAGVAQSPRYKIIEKRQSVAFWCNPISGHATLYWYQQILGQGPKLLIQFQNNGVVDDSQLPKDRFSAERLKGVDSTLKIQPAKLEDSAVYLCASSLGITRFHNEQFFGPGTRLTVL.

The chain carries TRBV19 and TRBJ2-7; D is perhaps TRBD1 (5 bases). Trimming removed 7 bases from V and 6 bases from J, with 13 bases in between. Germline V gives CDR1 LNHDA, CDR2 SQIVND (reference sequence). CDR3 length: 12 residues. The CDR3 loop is CASTAPRGEQYF. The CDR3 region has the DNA TGTGCCAGTACTGCCCCAAGGGGCGAGCAGTACTTC.